These T cell receptor beta chains were read from a single sample in a study of T cells in Graves' hyperthyroidism and ophthalmopathy. Each CDR3 protein is one row after TCRdb ran MiXCR on the multiplex PCR reads. The data hold about 210,000 distinct CDR3 sequences, with under 20% observed a single time. Sequenced sample: blood. The receptor set was obtained from a man between 50 and 59 years old with Graves' hyperthyroidism. CDR3s include the opening cysteine and the closing phenylalanine or tryptophan. A D gene is named only where the DNA matches it firmly. Not all rows give a size; the values are once, few, many and, for expanded clones, a class.

J gene: TRBJ1-5
D gene: NA
V gene: TRBV6-1
clone size: many
CDR3 DNA: TGTGCCAGCAGGCCCTCAGGGTATGACGATCAGCCCCAGCATTTT
CDR3 protein: CASRPSGYDDQPQHF

J gene: TRBJ2-7
D gene: TRBD1
V gene: TRBV5-1
clone size: many
CDR3 DNA: TGCGCCAGCAGCTTGGGATGGGACAGAAACTACGAGCAGTACTTC
CDR3 protein: CASSLGWDRNYEQYF

J gene: TRBJ2-2
D gene: NA
V gene: TRBV6-1
clone size: many
CDR3 DNA: TGTGCCAGCAGTGAAGACGAACCCACCGGGGAGCTGTTTTTT
CDR3 protein: CASSEDEPTGELFF

J gene: TRBJ2-2
D gene: TRBD2
V gene: TRBV6-2/TRBV6-3
clone size: NA
CDR3 DNA: TGTGCCAGCAGCCAAGGACTAGCGGGAGTCGGGGGGCTGTTTTTT
CDR3 protein: CASSQGLAGVGGLFF

J gene: TRBJ2-7
D gene: TRBD1
V gene: TRBV11-2
clone size: NA
CDR3 DNA: TGTGCCAGCAGCTCAACCGACCTGACAGGGGTCGAGCAGTACTTC
CDR3 protein: CASSSTDLTGVEQYF

J gene: TRBJ2-7
D gene: TRBD2
V gene: TRBV29-1
clone size: few
CDR3 DNA: TGCAGCGTTGAGCTAGCGGGATCCTACGAGCAGTACTTC
CDR3 protein: CSVELAGSYEQYF

J gene: TRBJ1-4
D gene: NA
V gene: TRBV27
clone size: many
CDR3 DNA: TGTGCCAGCGTCTGGTTGGAGGGGATCGATCTTGGAACTAATGAAAAACTGTTTTTT
CDR3 protein: CASVWLEGIDLGTNEKLFF

J gene: TRBJ2-7
D gene: NA
V gene: TRBV2
clone size: many
CDR3 DNA: TGTGCCAGCAGTGAGGGCAGGGGTCGATGGGAGCAGTACTTC
CDR3 protein: CASSEGRGRWEQYF

J gene: TRBJ2-2
D gene: TRBD1
V gene: TRBV11-2
clone size: many
CDR3 DNA: TGTGCCAGCAGGAAGCCAGGGGGAAGGACCGGGGAGCTGTTTTTT
CDR3 protein: CASRKPGGRTGELFF

J gene: TRBJ1-4
D gene: TRBD1
V gene: TRBV6-1
clone size: many
CDR3 DNA: TGTGCCAGCAGGCAAACAGGGGGCGATGAAAAACTGTTTTTT
CDR3 protein: CASRQTGGDEKLFF

J gene: TRBJ2-7
D gene: NA
V gene: TRBV28
clone size: many
CDR3 DNA: TGTGCCAGCAGGGGCTACGAGCAGTACTTC
CDR3 protein: CASRGYEQYF

J gene: TRBJ2-6
D gene: NA
V gene: TRBV6-1
clone size: many
CDR3 DNA: TGTGCCAGCAGCAAAGGAAGAATCGCGGGATTTGGTGGGGCCAACGTCCTGACTTTC
CDR3 protein: CASSKGRIAGFGGANVLTF

J gene: TRBJ1-1
D gene: NA
V gene: TRBV5-1
clone size: many
CDR3 DNA: TGCGCCAGCAGTTCCGAACAGGGAGAGGGCACTGAAGCTTTCTTT
CDR3 protein: CASSSEQGEGTEAFF

J gene: TRBJ2-1
D gene: NA
V gene: TRBV11-3
clone size: few
CDR3 DNA: TGTGCCAGCAGCTTAGTCGATAGGGAGCAGTTCTTC
CDR3 protein: CASSLVDREQFF

J gene: TRBJ2-7
D gene: TRBD1
V gene: TRBV9
clone size: NA
CDR3 DNA: TGTGCCAGCAGCGTCCGGGACAGGGAAGGGCTGTACTTC
CDR3 protein: CASSVRDREGLYF

J gene: TRBJ2-2
D gene: NA
V gene: TRBV27
clone size: few
CDR3 DNA: TGTGCCAGCAGTTTGGGGCGACCTAGAAACACCGGGGAGCTGTTTTTT
CDR3 protein: CASSLGRPRNTGELFF

J gene: TRBJ2-3
D gene: NA
V gene: TRBV15
clone size: NA
CDR3 DNA: TGTGCCACCAGCAGGGCAACGGGAAGCACAGATACGCAGTATTTT
CDR3 protein: CATSRATGSTDTQYF

J gene: TRBJ2-1
D gene: TRBD2
V gene: TRBV24-1
clone size: few
CDR3 DNA: TGTGCCACCAGTGATCCCCGGACTAGCGGGAGCAATGAGCAGTTCTTC
CDR3 protein: CATSDPRTSGSNEQFF

J gene: TRBJ1-6
D gene: TRBD1
V gene: TRBV20-1
clone size: few
CDR3 DNA: TGCAGTGCTCCCGACAGGGGGGGTTTTTCACCCCTCCACTTT
CDR3 protein: CSAPDRGGFSPLHF

J gene: TRBJ2-2
D gene: NA
V gene: TRBV5-6
clone size: few
CDR3 DNA: TGTGCCAGCAGCTTGGGGGGAGGCCGACAGGGTTTGGGCGTCTCGAACACCGGGGAGCTGTTTTTT
CDR3 protein: CASSLGGGRQGLGVSNTGELFF

J gene: TRBJ1-1
D gene: TRBD1
V gene: TRBV9
clone size: NA
CDR3 DNA: TGTGCCAGCAGCGTGGCGGGACAGGGGGCGAAGGCTTTCTTT
CDR3 protein: CASSVAGQGAKAFF

J gene: TRBJ1-1
D gene: NA
V gene: TRBV2
clone size: many
CDR3 DNA: TGTGCCAGCAGATCGACAGAACCTGAAGCTTTCTTT
CDR3 protein: CASRSTEPEAFF

J gene: TRBJ1-2
D gene: TRBD1
V gene: TRBV7-4
clone size: NA
CDR3 DNA: TGTGCCAGCACCCGGACAGGAGTTAACTATGGCTACACCTTC
CDR3 protein: CASTRTGVNYGYTF

J gene: TRBJ1-4
D gene: NA
V gene: TRBV6-6
clone size: many
CDR3 DNA: TGTGCCAGCAGTTACTCGAGGGCAGGGGAGAATGAAAAACTGTTTTTT
CDR3 protein: CASSYSRAGENEKLFF

J gene: TRBJ2-1
D gene: NA
V gene: TRBV14
clone size: NA
CDR3 DNA: TGTGCCAGCAGCCAAGACCGCTTTCGACGGTTGGGCGGAGGACGCTACAATGAGCAGTTCTTC
CDR3 protein: CASSQDRFRRLGGGRYNEQFF

J gene: TRBJ1-6
D gene: TRBD1
V gene: TRBV5-1
clone size: NA
CDR3 DNA: TGCGCCAGCAGGCCGAGACAGGGAAATTCACCCCTCCACTTT
CDR3 protein: CASRPRQGNSPLHF

J gene: TRBJ2-7
D gene: NA
V gene: TRBV20-1
clone size: many
CDR3 DNA: TGCAGTGCTCTCCGGGCCAGGGGATTCTACGAGCAGTACTTC
CDR3 protein: CSALRARGFYEQYF

J gene: TRBJ2-5
D gene: NA
V gene: TRBV11-2
clone size: many
CDR3 DNA: TGTGCCAGCAGCTTACTCAGGATTGAGACCCAGTACTTC
CDR3 protein: CASSLLRIETQYF

J gene: TRBJ2-7
D gene: TRBD2
V gene: TRBV4-2
clone size: few
CDR3 DNA: TGTGCCAGCAGCAAAACTAGCGGGAGGGGGGGAGAGCAGTACTTC
CDR3 protein: CASSKTSGRGGEQYF

J gene: TRBJ2-5
D gene: NA
V gene: TRBV6-1
clone size: many
CDR3 DNA: TGTGCCAGCGTAAACCAGACCCTTGGGGAGACCCAGTACTTC
CDR3 protein: CASVNQTLGETQYF

J gene: TRBJ1-3
D gene: NA
V gene: TRBV3-1
clone size: NA
CDR3 DNA: TGTGCCAGCAGCCCCGGAGGGTCCGTCGCTGGAAACACCATATGTTTT
CDR3 protein: CASSPGGSVAGNTICF

J gene: TRBJ2-3
D gene: NA
V gene: TRBV5-1
clone size: NA
CDR3 DNA: TGCGCCAGCAGCTCACAGAGACACTCGAATACGCAGTATTTT
CDR3 protein: CASSSQRHSNTQYF